This T cell receptor (beta chain) derives from a study of spatial heterogeneity in lung cancer. Study summary: More beta-chain than alpha-chain sequences were consistently detected. Averaged across combinations, each unique TCR and UMI pairing appeared more than ten times in raw reads, which were uncorrected.

The time point here: sample taken at primary tumor resection. Sequencing of whole RNA from tumor, nontumor lung or frozen PBMC involved no sorting. Single TCR cDNA molecules each had their own unique molecular identifier. TCRdb itself ran the 5' RACE reads through MiXCR, one entry per CDR3 protein. The data contain about 42,000 distinct CDR3 sequences, approximately 7% of them singletons. There are many counts of this clonotype. Its antigen remains unknown. Study-wide points: Ubiquitous, expanded tumor-derived TCRs were more frequently observed in blood at resection than at follow-up.

The germline gives CDR1 SGDLS, CDR2 YYNGEE. With 1 base clipped from V and 5 bases from J, the junction kept 10 bases outside the gene matches. The CDR3 extends over 16 amino acids. The sequencing used PBMCs, collected at surgery. The V gene is TRBV9, the J gene TRBJ2-3; 7 bases map to TRBD1. The clonotype comes from a female donor with early-stage non-small cell lung cancer. CDR3 region: CASSVSTGVLGDTQYF. DNA of the CDR3: TGTGCCAGCAGCGTAAGCACAGGGGTCCTCGGAGATACGCAGTATTTT.